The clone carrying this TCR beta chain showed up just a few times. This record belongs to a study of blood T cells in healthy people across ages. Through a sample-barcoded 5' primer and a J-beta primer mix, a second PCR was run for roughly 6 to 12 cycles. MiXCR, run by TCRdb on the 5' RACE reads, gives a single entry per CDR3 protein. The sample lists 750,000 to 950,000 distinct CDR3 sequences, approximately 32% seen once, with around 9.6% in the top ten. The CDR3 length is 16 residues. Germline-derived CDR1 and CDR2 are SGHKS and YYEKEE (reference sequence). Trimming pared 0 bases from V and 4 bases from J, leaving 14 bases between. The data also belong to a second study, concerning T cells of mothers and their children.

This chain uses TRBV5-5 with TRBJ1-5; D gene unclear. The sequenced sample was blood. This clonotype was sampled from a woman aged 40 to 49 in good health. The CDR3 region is CASSLERAKRNQPQHF. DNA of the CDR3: TGTGCCAGCAGCTTGGAAAGAGCTAAGCGTAATCAGCCCCAGCATTTT.